These 18 T cell receptor beta chains came from one sample sequenced in a study of shared clonotypes between healthy human individuals (TCRdb year 2020). Libraries were prepared through the immunoSEQ multiplex PCR assay. TCRdb re-hosts the immuneACCESS table, in-frame sequences only. Its copies lack some clones; in the studies checked, an unresolved V gene accounts for under half of them, and the cause for the rest is not known. The sample table contains 550,000 to 750,000 clones; only one count was recorded for 92% of them. Approximately 22% of the sample belongs to the ten largest clones. CD8 naive samples consisted of CD45RO-negative cells that were positively selected for CCR7, yielding a CD45RA+CCR7+ population without TemRA cells. Sequencing used naive CD8+ T cells sorted from blood. Interpreted using the paper, the cell subset or site label stands for: CD45RA+CCR7+. The receptors were gathered from a man aged 25-45 years in good health.

The J gene is TRBJ2-2, the V gene TRBV28, with D possibly TRBD2 on 6 matching bases. Germline assignment: CDR1 MDHEN and CDR2 SYDVKM. V lost 5 bases and J lost 8, with 18 bases in between. This CDR3 has 15 amino acids. CDR3 sequence reads: CASSPSRGTRGELFF. CDR3 coding DNA: TGTGCCAGCAGTCCCTCACGGGGGACCAGAGGGGAGCTGTTTTTT.

The chain couples TRBV7-6 to TRBJ2-2; the D gene is possibly TRBD2 (5 bases). The germline V gene encodes CDR1 SGHVS and CDR2 FNYEAQ. The CDR3 length is 13 residues. Trimming removed 5 bases at V and 4 bases at J, with 8 bases between. The CDR3 protein is CASSQDFTGELFF. CDR3 nucleotide sequence: TGTGCCAGCAGCCAGGACTTCACCGGGGAGCTGTTTTTT.

The rearrangement links TRBV28 to TRBJ2-7; maybe TRBD2 (7 bases). The V and J ends lost 6 bases and 4 bases respectively, with 19 bases between them. Germline assignment: CDR1 MDHEN and CDR2 SYDVKM. CDR3 size: 15 residues. The CDR3, as DNA: TGTGCCAGCAGCCCCCTAGGGGGAGGGCGTTACGAGCAGTACTTC. As protein: CASSPLGGGRYEQYF.

V usage is TRBV7-9 and J usage is TRBJ1-1; TRBD1 matches at 11 bases. V trimming: 7 bases; J trimming: 4 bases; junction bases outside the gene matches: 5. Germline CDR1 is SEHNR and CDR2 is FQNEAQ (reference sequence). CDR3 length: 14 residues. The CDR3 protein is CASTGQGALTEAFF. The DNA of the CDR3 is TGTGCCAGCACCGGACAGGGGGCCCTCACTGAAGCTTTCTTT.

This rearrangement joins TRBV2 to TRBJ2-1; TRBD2 matches 9 bases. Germline V gene sequence: CDR1 SNHLY, CDR2 FYNNEI. V was clipped by 4 bases and J by 0 bases; unmatched bases: 4. The length of the CDR3 is 16 residues. This chain's CDR3 is CASSVGSGGSYNEQFF. CDR3 sequence (DNA): TGTGCCAGCAGTGTGGGTAGCGGGGGCTCCTACAATGAGCAGTTCTTC. The whole variable domain, remainder taken from reference TRBV2 and TRBJ2-1, is EPEVTQTPSHQVTQMGQEVILRCVPISNHLYFYWYRQILGQKVEFLVSFYNNEISEKSEIFDDQFSVERPDGSNFTLKIRSTKLEDSAMYFCASSVGSGGSYNEQFFGPGTRLTVL.

In regard to this clone: This sample also contains other DNA sequences that code for the same CDR3. The chain links TRBV27 to TRBJ2-7; weak D call: TRBD1 (6 bases). This CDR3 comprises 12 residues. Germline CDR1 and CDR2: MNHEY and SMNVEV (reference sequence). V gave up 5 bases and J gave up 1 base, with 6 bases separating them. This CDR3 reads CASSTGSYEQYF. The CDR3 coding sequence is TGTGCCAGCAGTACAGGGTCCTACGAGCAGTACTTC.

The chain is built from TRBV7-8 and TRBJ2-7, with TRBD2 as a possible D gene (7 bases). Germline V lookup: CDR1 SGHVS, CDR2 FQNEAQ. Trimming left V 5 bases short and J 12 bases short, with 38 bases between. This CDR3 has 19 residues. For the CDR3, the DNA is TGTGCCAGCAGCACCCTCCAGAGGGGGGGCAACTCGGATTCGTCGATTCTGTACTTC. Translating gives CASSTLQRGGNSDSSILYF.

The chain carries TRBV13 and TRBJ2-7, with unresolved D. The ends were cut back, 3 bases at V and 3 bases at J, with 18 bases in the middle. CDR3 length: 16 residues. Per germline, CDR1 PRHDT and CDR2 FYEKMQ (reference sequence). CDR3: CASSFRPTRYHYEQYF. Here the CDR3 DNA reads TGTGCCAGCAGCTTCCGACCCACGCGCTACCACTACGAGCAGTACTTC.

The CDR3 DNA follows: TGTGCCAGCAGCTTGGCTAGCGGGCATTACAATGAGCAGTTCTTC. Translating it yields CASSLASGHYNEQFF. The chain couples TRBV7-9 to TRBJ2-1; 8 bases match TRBD2. The CDR3 length is 15 residues. V shed 3 bases, J shed 4 bases, and the junction held 5 bases outside the gene matches. Germline V gene sequence: CDR1 SEHNR, CDR2 FQNEAQ (reference sequence).

The CDR3 is CASDPGENTEAFF. For the CDR3, the DNA is TGTGCCAGCGACCCCGGGGAAAACACTGAAGCTTTCTTT. The chain couples TRBV7-9 to TRBJ1-1; D uncertain. The CDR3 loop spans 13 amino acids. V lost 8 bases and J 2 bases, leaving 12 bases between the germline ends. CDR1 is SEHNR, CDR2 FQNEAQ, per germline (reference sequence).

The J gene is TRBJ2-5, the V gene TRBV27, with TRBD1 matching 7 bases. The germline V gene encodes CDR1 MNHEY and CDR2 SMNVEV (reference sequence). The CDR3 has 12 residues. Trimming cost V 6 bases and J 3 bases; bases outside gene matches: 1. This CDR3 reads CASRTGEETQYF. The CDR3, as DNA: TGTGCCAGCAGAACAGGGGAAGAGACCCAGTACTTC.

The gene calls are TRBV29-1 and TRBJ2-7; D might be TRBD1 or TRBD2, each matching 5 bases. CDR3 length equals 14 residues. Per the germline V gene, CDR1 is SQVTM and CDR2 is ANQGSEA. Trimming removed 3 bases at V and 0 bases at J, with 12 bases between. This chain's CDR3 is CSVDPRDGSYEQYF. CDR3 bases: TGCAGCGTTGACCCACGGGACGGCTCCTACGAGCAGTACTTC.

The gene calls are TRBV13 and TRBJ2-1; 12 positions agree with TRBD2. V gave up 5 bases and J gave up 5 bases; unmatched junction bases: 4. This CDR3 is built from 15 residues. Germline V gene sequence: CDR1 PRHDT, CDR2 FYEKMQ (reference sequence). In DNA, the CDR3 is TGTGCCAGCAGCCTAACTAGCGGGAGGCACAATGAGCAGTTCTTC. Translation: CASSLTSGRHNEQFF.

The rearrangement joins TRBV28 to TRBJ2-1; no firm D call. The CDR3 extends over 14 amino acids. Trimming cost V 3 bases and J 0 bases, with 6 bases left between them. The V gene's germline CDR1 is MDHEN and CDR2 SYDVKM. The DNA for the CDR3 is TGTGCCAGCAGTTTTCCGAGCTCCTACAATGAGCAGTTCTTC. Encoded protein: CASSFPSSYNEQFF.

The J gene is TRBJ2-2, the V gene TRBV4-1, with D tentatively TRBD2 (5 bases). The V end was cut by 0 bases, the J end by 7 bases, with 9 bases between. The V gene's germline CDR1 is MGHRA and CDR2 YSYEKL. The CDR3 covers 14 residues. The DNA for the CDR3 is TGCGCCAGCAGCCAAGAACTTGCGGGCGGGGAGCTGTTTTTT. It translates to CASSQELAGGELFF.

On this clone: Different DNA sequences within this sample yield the same CDR3. The chain employs TRBV27 and TRBJ2-7, with 10 positions matching TRBD2. Germline-derived CDR1 and CDR2 are MNHEY and SMNVEV (reference sequence). CDR3 length: 15 amino acids. The trim removed 3 bases at V and 3 bases at J, leaving 5 bases unmatched. The CDR3 sequence is CASSLGLAGDYEQYF. The CDR3 DNA reads TGTGCCAGCAGTTTGGGCCTAGCGGGGGACTACGAGCAGTACTTC.

This clone occurred a few times. This chain connects TRBV7-3 to TRBJ2-1; D gene ambiguous. CDR3 length equals 13 residues. The ends were cut back, 8 bases at V and 8 bases at J, with 16 bases in the middle. CDR1 and CDR2 from the germline V gene are SGHTA and FQGTGA. CDR3 nucleotides: TGTGCCAGCGCAAACCCACTTGTGGATGAGCAGTTCTTC. Translated, it gives CASANPLVDEQFF.

The chain links TRBV4-1 to TRBJ2-7; no clear D. Trimming removed 1 base from V and 2 bases from J, with 9 bases in between. The CDR3 length is 14 residues. Looked up from germline, CDR1 is MGHRA and CDR2 is YSYEKL. DNA of the CDR3: TGCGCCAGCAGCCAAGTAGTCGATACCTACGAGCAGTACTTC. Translating gives CASSQVVDTYEQYF.